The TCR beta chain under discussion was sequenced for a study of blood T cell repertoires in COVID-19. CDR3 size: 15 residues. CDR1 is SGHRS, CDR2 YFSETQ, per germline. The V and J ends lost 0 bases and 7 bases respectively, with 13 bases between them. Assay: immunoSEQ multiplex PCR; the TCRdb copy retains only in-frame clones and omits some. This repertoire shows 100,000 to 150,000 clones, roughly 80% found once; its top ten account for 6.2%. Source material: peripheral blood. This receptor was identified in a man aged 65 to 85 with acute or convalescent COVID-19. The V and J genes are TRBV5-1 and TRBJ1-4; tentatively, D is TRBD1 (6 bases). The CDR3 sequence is CASSLEAGAGEKLFF. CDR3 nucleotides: TGCGCCAGCAGCTTGGAGGCAGGGGCGGGTGAAAAACTGTTTTTT.